The 29 T cell receptor beta chains presented below share a single source sample, sequenced in a study of blood T cells in healthy people across ages. Using a J-beta primer mix together with a sample-barcoded 5' primer, a second PCR was run for roughly 6 to 11 cycles. TCRdb re-analysed the 5' RACE reads in MiXCR, keeping a single row per CDR3 protein. The table records 850,000 to 1,100,000 distinct CDR3 sequences, 35% to 40% of them present only once. The specimen sequenced was blood. The receptor set was obtained from a man aged 18 to 29 in good health.

This clonotype was observed a few times. The chain carries TRBV27 and TRBJ1-1; TRBD1 aligns across 7 bases. Per germline, CDR1 MNHEY and CDR2 SMNVEV (reference sequence). V gave up 2 bases and J gave up 3 bases; unmatched junction bases: 3. There are 14 residues in the CDR3. The CDR3 coding sequence is TGTGCCAGCAGTTTAAGGGGGCCGGACACTGAAGCTTTCTTT. It translates to CASSLRGPDTEAFF.

The chain recombines TRBV20-1 with TRBJ1-1, with a possible D match to TRBD1 (6 bases). The length of the CDR3 is 18 residues. Between the trimmed V and J ends, which lost 0 bases and 2 bases, there was a span of 22 bases. The germline V gene has CDR1 DFQATT and CDR2 SNEGSKA (reference sequence). The CDR3 protein is CSARDSQRDNRDNTEAFF. In DNA, the CDR3 is TGCAGTGCTAGAGATTCTCAACGTGACAACAGGGATAACACTGAAGCTTTCTTT.

This sequence joins TRBV5-1 and TRBJ1-4; D uncertain. Germline CDR1 is SGHRS and CDR2 is YFSETQ. The CDR3 is 15 residues long. V was cut by 1 base and J by 8 bases, with 15 bases left in between. CDR3 bases: TGCGCCAGCAGCTTGCCCACCTCCGGGCAGGAAAAACTGTTTTTT. Protein product: CASSLPTSGQEKLFF.

The chain is built from TRBV28 and TRBJ2-1, with D hard to call. Trimming removed 2 bases from V and 3 bases from J, with 8 bases in between. The CDR3 sequence is 14 residues long. Per germline, CDR1 MDHEN and CDR2 SYDVKM. CDR3 sequence: CASSLRPIYNEQFF. Here the CDR3 DNA reads TGTGCCAGCAGTTTACGGCCGATCTACAATGAGCAGTTCTTC.

V and J are TRBV9 and TRBJ2-5; 8 nucleotides align to TRBD2. CDR1 is SGDLS, CDR2 YYNGEE, per germline. The CDR3 is 15 amino acids. V was clipped by 3 bases and J by 1 base; unmatched bases: 5. The CDR3 is CASSGPRGGQETQYF. In DNA form, the CDR3 reads TGTGCCAGCAGCGGGCCCCGGGGGGGCCAAGAGACCCAGTACTTC.

This chain links TRBV27 with TRBJ2-4; D is tentatively TRBD1 or TRBD2 (5 bases each). The DNA matches TRBJ2-7 better at its end, which makes the J call doubtful. Germline V gene sequence: CDR1 MNHEY, CDR2 SMNVEV (reference sequence). This CDR3 spans 16 amino acids. For the CDR3, the DNA is TGTGCCAGCAGTCCACCGGGACGGAACCCAACCTACGAGCAGTACTTC. Translated, it gives CASSPPGRNPTYEQYF.

On this clonotype itself: Its ends do not fully match the called genes, so a read error is possible. The chain is built from TRBV5-4 and TRBJ1-6; 7 bases map to TRBD1. The CDR3 totals 16 residues. Germline lookup yields CDR1 SGHNT and CDR2 YYREEE (reference sequence). This chain's CDR3 is CASSPRQGSSNSPHHF. The CDR3 DNA follows: TGTGCCAGCAGCCCCAGACAGGGAAGCTCTAATTCACCCCACCACTTT.

The chain links TRBV20-1 to TRBJ2-3, with 8 bases that match TRBD2. The CDR3 totals 14 residues. Germline V gene sequence: CDR1 DFQATT, CDR2 SNEGSKA (reference sequence). Germline trimming cut 6 bases from V and 3 bases from J; bases unmatched to any gene: 8. The CDR3 sequence is CSARPGLVTDTQYF. The CDR3 nucleotides are TGCAGTGCGAGACCGGGACTAGTGACAGATACGCAGTATTTT.

The sample holds one count of this clonotype. The CDR3 region has the DNA TGTGCCAGCAGCCGTGATCACAGGGACAACTATGGCTACACCTTC. This codes for CASSRDHRDNYGYTF. The chain uses TRBV11-2 and TRBJ1-2; a weak D match, TRBD1 (6 bases). Germline V lookup: CDR1 SGHAT, CDR2 FQNNGV. Trimming shortened V by 5 bases and J by 2 bases, and 15 bases separated the two germline ends. The CDR3 runs to 15 residues.

This clonotype was counted between two and nine times. The chain recombines TRBV15 with TRBJ1-2; D gene unclear. The germline V and J ends were trimmed by 0 bases and 1 base, with 9 bases remaining between them. CDR3 length: 15 amino acids. Germline CDR1 LNHNV, CDR2 YYDKDF (reference sequence). The CDR3 DNA sequence: TGTGCCACCAGCAGAGATCGTCGGGTTAACTATGGCTACACCTTC. Translation gives CATSRDRRVNYGYTF.

This clonotype was observed a handful of times. The chain recombines TRBV5-1 with TRBJ2-1; 7 nucleotides align to TRBD1. Germline V CDR1 and CDR2: SGHRS, YFSETQ. The J segment lost 4 bases and the V segment lost 1 base, leaving 5 bases of the junction unmatched. The CDR3 spans 15 residues. The CDR3 is CASSLTGQDYNEQFF. Here the CDR3 DNA reads TGCGCCAGCAGCTTGACTGGACAGGATTACAATGAGCAGTTCTTC.

This clonotype has a single count. This sequence joins TRBV29-1 and TRBJ2-7, with D unclear. The germline gives CDR1 SQVTM, CDR2 ANQGSEA. Trimming removed 5 bases from V and 5 bases from J, with 16 bases in between. The CDR3 is 13 residues long. This CDR3 reads CSVWSPSGDEQYF. The CDR3 DNA reads TGCAGCGTTTGGTCACCGTCAGGTGACGAGCAGTACTTC.

There are a few counts of this clonotype. The chain is built from TRBV20-1 and TRBJ1-1; D possibly corresponds to TRBD1 (6 bases). The length of the CDR3 is 11 residues. CDR1 DFQATT and CDR2 SNEGSKA come from the germline V gene (reference sequence). V lost 5 bases and J 7 bases, leaving 11 bases between the germline ends. The CDR3 coding sequence is TGCAGTGCTGAACAGGGTGGTGAAGCTTTCTTT. It specifies CSAEQGGEAFF.

This chain connects TRBV12-5 to TRBJ2-1; D is ambiguous. V lost 3 bases to trimming and J lost 7 bases, with 7 bases between them. The length of the CDR3 is 12 residues. CDR1 is LGHNT, CDR2 FRNRAP, per germline. CDR3 loop: CASGLLGNEQFF. The DNA for the CDR3 is TGTGCTAGTGGTTTATTGGGGAATGAGCAGTTCTTC.

V is TRBV19 and J is TRBJ1-1; 8 bases map to TRBD1. After removal of 5 bases from V and 6 bases from J, the junction contained 11 bases not matched to a gene. CDR1 is LNHDA and CDR2 is SQIVND in the germline V gene (reference sequence). CDR3 size: 15 residues. CDR3 amino acids: CASSPRTGRFAEAFF. CDR3 nucleotides: TGTGCCAGTAGTCCGAGGACAGGGCGATTCGCTGAAGCTTTCTTT.

The rearrangement joins TRBV7-9 to TRBJ1-5, with TRBD1 as a possible D gene (6 bases). The germline V gene has CDR1 SEHNR and CDR2 FQNEAQ (reference sequence). CDR3 length: 14 amino acids. Deletions cut 5 bases from V and 6 bases from J, with 14 bases between. The CDR3 spells CASSPIGGRQPQHF. The CDR3 nucleotides read TGTGCCAGCAGCCCGATTGGGGGGCGTCAGCCCCAGCATTTT.

This chain joins TRBV7-2 and TRBJ2-1; 7 bases line up with TRBD2. This CDR3 has 16 residues. The J segment lost 0 bases and the V segment lost 6 bases, leaving 8 bases of the junction unmatched. Germline lookup yields CDR1 SGHTA and CDR2 FQGNSA. The CDR3 bases are TGTGCCAGCAGACACTCGGGGGGACTCTCCTACAATGAGCAGTTCTTC. Amino acids: CASRHSGGLSYNEQFF.

A remark on this clonotype: A much bigger clone sits one base away, suggesting this may be a read error. The chain has TRBV20-1 and TRBJ2-3; 8 positions agree with TRBD2. The CDR3 contains 15 residues. Germline trimming cut 6 bases from V and 1 base from J; bases unmatched to any gene: 9. In germline, CDR1 is DFQATT, CDR2 SNEGSKA (reference sequence). CDR3 DNA: TGCAGTGCAGACCCTTTTAGCGGGGGCACAGATACGCAGTATTTT. Protein product: CSADPFSGGTDTQYF.

This sequence joins TRBV12-3 or TRBV12-4 and TRBJ1-2; D gene unclear. There are 13 residues in the CDR3. V lost 1 base and J 5 bases, leaving 8 bases between the germline ends. The CDR3 DNA follows: TGTGCCAGCAGTTTAGAGGGCCAATATGGCTACACCTTC. It is translated as CASSLEGQYGYTF.

This clonotype was found once. The rearrangement uses TRBV7-9 and TRBJ1-6, with D possibly TRBD1 on 5 matching bases. Germline CDR1 reads SEHNR; CDR2 reads FQNEAQ (reference sequence). This CDR3 comprises 14 residues. The ends were cut back, 6 bases at V and 10 bases at J, with 16 bases in the middle. Here the CDR3 reads CASSEGQGISPLHF. CDR3 DNA: TGTGCCAGCAGTGAAGGGCAGGGCATCTCACCCCTCCACTTT.

This clonotype was observed many times. The chain carries TRBV6-6 and TRBJ2-3; the D gene is possibly TRBD2 (6 bases). Germline CDR1 is MNHNY and CDR2 is SVGAGI (reference sequence). Trimming cost V 5 bases and J 14 bases, with 17 bases left between them. This CDR3 contains 12 residues. The DNA for the CDR3 is TGTGCCAGCAGTCGAGCCCGGGACTCTCTGTATTTT. Translated: CASSRARDSLYF.

This clonotype showed up just a few times. CDR3 nucleotides: TGCAGTGCTAGAGGCGATTTTCGCTATGGCTACACCTTC. Protein sequence: CSARGDFRYGYTF. V is TRBV20-1 and J is TRBJ1-2, with D unclear. Germline V gives CDR1 DFQATT, CDR2 SNEGSKA (reference sequence). This CDR3 contains 13 residues. V lost 1 base and J 4 bases, leaving 10 bases between the germline ends.

The rearrangement uses TRBV7-6 and TRBJ2-4; D is unclear. The J call is doubtful: the DNA matches TRBJ2-7 better. From germline, CDR1 is SGHVS and CDR2 FNYEAQ. The CDR3 runs 14 residues. Written as DNA, the CDR3 is TGTGCCAGCAGCTTAGGTCCTAACCCCTACGAGCAGTACTTC. Translation gives CASSLGPNPYEQYF.

The table lists this clonotype with a few counts. The V and J genes are TRBV20-1 and TRBJ2-2; weak D call: TRBD1 (6 bases). The germline V and J ends were trimmed by 6 bases and 3 bases, with 20 bases remaining between them. CDR1 and CDR2 from the germline V gene are DFQATT and SNEGSKA (reference sequence). The CDR3 has 16 amino acids. In nucleotides, the CDR3 is TGCAGTGCCACTTTTGGGCTTACAGGGTACACCGGGGAGCTGTTTTTT. Translated: CSATFGLTGYTGELFF.

The chain recombines TRBV2 with TRBJ2-1; 15 nucleotides line up with TRBD2. V shed 6 bases and J 3 bases; nucleotides not matched to a gene: 6. The CDR3 has 17 residues. Germline CDR1 is SNHLY and CDR2 is FYNNEI. CDR3 bases: TGTGCCAGCAGGGCCGGACTAGCGGGGGGGGGCTACAATGAGCAGTTCTTC. It encodes CASRAGLAGGGYNEQFF.

V is TRBV6-6 and J is TRBJ2-1; TRBD2 agrees at 8 bases. Germline-derived CDR1 and CDR2 are MNHNY and SVGAGI (reference sequence). The CDR3 has 15 amino acids. The ends lost 4 bases at V and 2 bases at J; junction bases unmatched: 4. CDR3 in DNA: TGTGCCAGCAGTTGGGGACTAGAGCCCTACAATGAGCAGTTCTTC. Translating it yields CASSWGLEPYNEQFF.

The chain combines TRBV28 with TRBJ2-1; D gene uncertain. V lost 10 bases, J lost 0 bases, and 13 bases lay in between. Per germline, CDR1 MDHEN and CDR2 SYDVKM. This CDR3 region has 14 residues. The CDR3: CATRGVSSYNEQFF. The CDR3 DNA reads TGTGCCACTCGTGGGGTAAGCTCCTACAATGAGCAGTTCTTC.

This clonotype was counted at least ten times. The chain couples TRBV13 to TRBJ2-4; the D gene could be TRBD1 or TRBD2 (5 bases each). Germline CDR1 reads PRHDT; CDR2 reads FYEKMQ (reference sequence). Trimming shortened V by 1 base and J by 1 base, and 8 bases separated the two germline ends. The length of the CDR3 is 15 residues. This CDR3 reads CASSLDEGAKNIQYF. CDR3 DNA: TGTGCCAGCAGCTTAGATGAGGGGGCCAAAAACATTCAGTACTTC.

The V and J genes are TRBV12-3 or TRBV12-4 and TRBJ1-5, with 7 bases that match TRBD1. Trimming cost V 6 bases and J 6 bases; bases outside gene matches: 14. The CDR3 is 16 amino acids. The CDR3 nucleotides are TGTGCCAGCAGCCCCAACGGAGACAGGGTCACTCAGCCCCAGCATTTT. Its translation: CASSPNGDRVTQPQHF.